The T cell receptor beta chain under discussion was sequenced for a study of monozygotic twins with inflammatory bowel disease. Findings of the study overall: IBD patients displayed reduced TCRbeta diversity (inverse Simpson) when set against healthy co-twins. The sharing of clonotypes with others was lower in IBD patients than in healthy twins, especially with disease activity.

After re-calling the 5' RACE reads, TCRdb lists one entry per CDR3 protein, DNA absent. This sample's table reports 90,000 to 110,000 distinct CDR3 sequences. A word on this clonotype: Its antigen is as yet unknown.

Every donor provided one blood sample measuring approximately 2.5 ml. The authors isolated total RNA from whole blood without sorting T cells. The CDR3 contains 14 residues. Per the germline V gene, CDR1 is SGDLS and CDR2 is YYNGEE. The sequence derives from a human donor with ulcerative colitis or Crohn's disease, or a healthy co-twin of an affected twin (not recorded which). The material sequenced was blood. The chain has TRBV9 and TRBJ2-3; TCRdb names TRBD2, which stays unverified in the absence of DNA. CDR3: CASSVEGEEDTQYF.